One T cell receptor beta chain is described in this entry. Its target is not known. This specimen belongs to a study of CD8+ T cells in alopecia areata. Whole-study results and caveats: Many of the expanded lesional clones endured in scalp and blood while on tofacitinib. Scalp sequencing also captures normal skin's resident alphabeta T cells. Any link of baseline CD8+ expansion to response, resting on one nonresponder, remains uncertain.

The sequencing template was cDNA reverse transcribed from extracted RNA. Generated by immunoSEQ multiplex PCR, the TCRdb table keeps only in-frame clones and is missing some. The sample shows fewer than 350,000 clones, roughly 60% of them seen only once. Trimming stripped 5 bases from V and 6 bases from J, with 10 bases between. CDR3 length: 11 residues. CDR1 and CDR2 (germline): GTSNPN, SVGIG (reference sequence). Noted treatment: oral pan-JAK inhibitor, 5-10 mg twice daily. The chain joins TRBV30 to TRBJ1-2; a weak D match, TRBD1 (5 bases). This sample comprised CD4+ T cells sorted from blood, obtained at week 24, from a patient treated with tofacitinib. This clonotype was sampled from a human donor with alopecia areata. The CDR3 DNA is TGTGCCTGGGGCCGGGGGGATGGCTACACCTTC. Its protein is CAWGRGDGYTF.